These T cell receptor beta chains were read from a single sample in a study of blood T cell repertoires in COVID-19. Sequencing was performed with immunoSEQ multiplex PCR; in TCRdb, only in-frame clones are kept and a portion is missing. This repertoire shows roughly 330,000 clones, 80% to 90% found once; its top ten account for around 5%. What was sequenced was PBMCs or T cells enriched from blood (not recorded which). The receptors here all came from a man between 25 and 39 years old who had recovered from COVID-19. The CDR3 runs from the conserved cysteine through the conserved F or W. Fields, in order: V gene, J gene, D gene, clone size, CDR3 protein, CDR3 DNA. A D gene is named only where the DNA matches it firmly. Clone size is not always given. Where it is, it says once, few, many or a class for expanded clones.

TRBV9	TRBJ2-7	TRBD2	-	CASSAQLAGVPYEQYF	TGTGCCAGCAGCGCCCAACTAGCGGGGGTTCCCTACGAGCAGTACTTC
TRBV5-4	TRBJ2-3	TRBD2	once	CASSLGAGVGADTQYF	TGTGCCAGCAGCTTGGGAGCGGGGGTGGGCGCAGATACGCAGTATTTT
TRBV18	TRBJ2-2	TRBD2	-	CASSPGLAGTGELFF	TGTGCCAGCTCACCAGGCCTAGCGGGAACCGGGGAGCTGTTTTTT
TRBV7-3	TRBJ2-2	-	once	CASSPTGANTGELFF	TGTGCCAGCAGCCCGACGGGGGCGAACACCGGGGAGCTGTTTTTT
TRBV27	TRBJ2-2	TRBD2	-	CASSLFSPTSGGAVGELFF	TGTGCCAGCAGTTTATTCTCTCCTACTAGCGGGGGGGCTGTCGGGGAGCTGTTTTTT
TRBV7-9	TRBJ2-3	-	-	CASSKLATDTQYF	TGTGCCAGCAGCAAACTAGCCACAGATACGCAGTATTTT
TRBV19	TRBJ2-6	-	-	CASSPSGANVLTF	TGTGCCAGTAGTCCGTCTGGGGCCAACGTCCTGACTTTC
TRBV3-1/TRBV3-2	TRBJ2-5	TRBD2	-	CASSQTPGDSGGQKETQYF	TGTGCCAGCAGCCAAACCCCGGGGGATAGCGGGGGTCAGAAAGAGACCCAGTACTTC
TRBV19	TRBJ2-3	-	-	CASRGRSTDTQYF	TGTGCCAGTAGGGGGCGGAGCACAGATACGCAGTATTTT
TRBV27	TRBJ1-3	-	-	CASSLSRGGNTIYF	TGTGCCAGCAGTTTATCTCGGGGGGGAAACACCATATATTTT
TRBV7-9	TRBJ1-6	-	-	CASSPIPGPFYNSPLHF	TGTGCCAGCAGCCCGATCCCAGGCCCCTTCTATAATTCACCCCTCCACTTT
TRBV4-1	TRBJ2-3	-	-	CASSQGAAADTQYF	TGCGCCAGCAGCCAAGGAGCAGCGGCAGATACGCAGTATTTT
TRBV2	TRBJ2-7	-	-	CASSEMGHLYEQYF	TGTGCCAGCAGTGAAATGGGACACCTCTACGAGCAGTACTTC